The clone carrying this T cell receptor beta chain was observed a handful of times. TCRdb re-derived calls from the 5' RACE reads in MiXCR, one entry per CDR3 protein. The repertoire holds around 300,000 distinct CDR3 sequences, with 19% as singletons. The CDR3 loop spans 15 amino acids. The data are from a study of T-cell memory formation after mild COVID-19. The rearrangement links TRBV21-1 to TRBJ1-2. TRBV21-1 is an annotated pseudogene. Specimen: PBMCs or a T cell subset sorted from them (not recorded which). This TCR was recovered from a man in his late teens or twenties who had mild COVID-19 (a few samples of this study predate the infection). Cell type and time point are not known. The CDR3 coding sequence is TGTGCCAGCAGCAAAGTCTACCTCCGGTTCGGCGGCTACACCTTC. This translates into CASSKVYLRFGGYTF.